The clone carrying this T cell receptor beta chain was observed many times. One entry per CDR3 protein results from TCRdb running MiXCR on the 5' RACE reads. The sample contains about 39,000 distinct CDR3 sequences, around 5.4% of which appear only once. This specimen comes from a study of early T cells in non-severe SARS-CoV-2 infection. The V gene's germline CDR1 is SGHRS and CDR2 YFSETQ. This CDR3 comprises 15 residues. Losses at the gene ends were 1 base for V and 2 bases for J; bases not matched to a gene: 5. Specimen: whole blood, collected at baseline. The receptor comes from an adult who was a healthcare worker with PCR-confirmed SARS-CoV-2 infection or an uninfected control (not recorded which). This chain joins TRBV5-1 and TRBJ2-7; 8 nucleotides agree with TRBD2. CDR3 in DNA: TGCGCCAGCAGCTTGTTTACTAGCGGAACCTACGAGCAGTACTTC. This encodes CASSLFTSGTYEQYF.